These T cell receptor beta chains were read from a single sample in a study of patients and donors after allogeneic stem cell transplantation. MiXCR was run by TCRdb on the RT-PCR reads, yielding one entry per CDR3 protein. The sample lists roughly 880,000 distinct CDR3 sequences, approximately 18% occurring once. Sequencing was carried out using blood, either unsorted or a sorted T cell fraction (not recorded which). The receptor source for this set is a human donor who was either an allogeneic HSCT recipient or a stem cell or donor lymphocyte infusion donor (not recorded which). It is not recorded whose cells these are; they may come from a transplant donor. Each CDR3 is given with its conserved first and last residue. Each record gives: clone size, J gene, D gene, V gene, CDR3 protein, CDR3 DNA. D genes are given only for firm matches. Some rows mark clone size as missing; the rest say once, few, many or name a class of expanded clone.

many | TRBJ2-1 | TRBD2 | TRBV12-3/TRBV12-4 | CASSSKLAGPRNEQFF | TGTGCCAGCAGCTCTAAACTAGCGGGCCCGCGAAATGAGCAGTTCTTC
many | TRBJ2-5 | NA | TRBV20-1 | CSASSGQETQYF | TGCAGTGCTAGTTCCGGGCAAGAGACCCAGTACTTC
few | TRBJ1-2 | TRBD1 | TRBV7-9 | CASSFTRDRVLDGYTF | TGTGCCAGCAGCTTTACCCGGGACAGGGTATTGGATGGCTACACCTTC
NA | TRBJ2-2 | NA | TRBV30 | CAWRGTGEFTGELFF | TGTGCCTGGAGGGGGACGGGAGAGTTCACCGGGGAGCTGTTTTTT
few | TRBJ2-3 | TRBD2 | TRBV9 | CASSFGLAGVDTQYF | TGTGCCAGCAGCTTTGGACTAGCGGGGGTAGATACGCAGTATTTT
few | TRBJ2-1 | NA | TRBV5-1 | CASSILADLYNEQFF | TGCGCCAGCAGTATCTTAGCGGACCTCTACAATGAGCAGTTCTTC
NA | TRBJ1-4 | TRBD1 | TRBV4-3 | CASSQARGQTYEKLFF | TGCGCCAGCAGCCAAGCTAGGGGGCAGACCTATGAAAAACTGTTTTTT
NA | TRBJ1-2 | NA | TRBV12-3/TRBV12-4 | CASSLPPFRVGYGYTF | TGTGCCAGCAGTTTACCCCCCTTCAGGGTCGGCTATGGCTACACCTTC
NA | TRBJ1-2 | NA | TRBV11-2 | CASSLPPGYGYTF | TGTGCCAGCAGCTTACCCCCCGGGTATGGCTACACCTTC
few | TRBJ1-6 | NA | TRBV6-5 | CASSYTGRGSPLHF | TGTGCCAGCAGTTACACCGGACGGGGATCACCCCTCCACTTT
few | TRBJ1-5 | NA | TRBV5-1 | CASRSDSSGNQPQHF | TGCGCCAGCAGATCTGATTCCTCGGGCAATCAGCCCCAGCATTTT
NA | TRBJ1-1 | NA | TRBV30 | CAWSGVEAFF | TGTGCCTGGAGCGGAGTTGAAGCTTTCTTT
NA | TRBJ2-7 | TRBD1 | TRBV29-1 | CSVTGTGLFLEQYF | TGCAGCGTGACCGGGACAGGGTTATTCCTCGAGCAGTACTTC
NA | TRBJ2-7 | NA | TRBV11-2 | CASSPAAGPYEQYF | TGTGCCAGCAGCCCCGCGGCAGGGCCCTACGAGCAGTACTTC
NA | TRBJ2-7 | NA | TRBV29-1 | CSVSNLRDGSYEQYF | TGCAGCGTTTCTAACCTCCGGGACGGCTCCTACGAGCAGTACTTC
NA | TRBJ1-1 | TRBD1 | TRBV27 | CASSPWDRDITEAFF | TGTGCCAGCAGTCCGTGGGACAGGGATATCACTGAAGCTTTCTTT
few | TRBJ1-5 | TRBD1 | TRBV4-2 | CASRKVSGGNFNQPQHF | TGTGCCAGCAGAAAGGTCTCAGGGGGCAACTTCAATCAGCCCCAGCATTTT
NA | TRBJ1-6 | NA | TRBV20-1 | CSARDSRLLGGRKLHF | TGCAGTGCTAGAGATTCTCGGTTACTAGGAGGCCGGAAACTCCACTTT
NA | TRBJ1-4 | NA | TRBV4-3 | CASSQEAGATNEKLFF | TGCGCCAGCAGCCAAGAGGCAGGTGCAACTAATGAAAAACTGTTTTTT
few | TRBJ1-2 | NA | TRBV20-1 | CSAKADSNYGYTF | TGCAGTGCTAAAGCCGACAGCAACTATGGCTACACCTTC
few | TRBJ2-4 | TRBD2 | TRBV9 | CASSSSGGAAKNIQYF | TGTGCCAGCAGCTCTAGCGGGGGGGCCGCCAAAAACATTCAGTACTTC
NA | TRBJ2-7 | TRBD1 | TRBV7-9 | CASSSGQKYEQYF | TGTGCCAGCAGCTCGGGACAGAAGTACGAGCAGTACTTC
few | TRBJ2-1 | NA | TRBV5-1 | CASRGVNNEQFF | TGCGCCAGCAGGGGGGTTAACAATGAGCAGTTCTTC
few | TRBJ2-5 | NA | TRBV24-1 | CATSDRRVQETQYF | TGTGCCACCAGTGACCGAAGGGTCCAAGAGACCCAGTACTTC
NA | TRBJ2-1 | TRBD1 | TRBV5-1 | CASIRDRGRNEQFF | TGCGCCAGTATCCGGGACAGGGGCAGGAATGAGCAGTTCTTC
NA | TRBJ1-3 | NA | TRBV5-5 | CASSLGWSDLSGNTIYF | TGTGCCAGCAGTTTGGGGTGGTCGGACCTTTCTGGAAACACCATATATTTT
NA | TRBJ1-1 | NA | TRBV18 | CASSPQRGESLF | TGTGCCAGCTCACCACAGAGGGGCGAATCTCTCTTT
few | TRBJ2-2 | NA | TRBV5-1 | CAAREGTGELFF | TGCGCCGCTAGGGAAGGTACCGGGGAGCTGTTTTTT
NA | TRBJ1-2 | NA | TRBV6-2/TRBV6-3 | CASDRTANYGYTF | TGTGCCAGCGACCGGACAGCTAACTATGGCTACACCTTC
NA | TRBJ2-7 | NA | TRBV7-9 | CASRPVRGHLYEQYF | TGTGCCAGCAGACCCGTCCGGGGCCACCTTTACGAGCAGTACTTC
NA | TRBJ2-2 | NA | TRBV6-1 | CASSPLWASFTGELFF | TGTGCCAGCAGCCCCCTGTGGGCTAGCTTTACCGGGGAGCTGTTTTTT
NA | TRBJ1-2 | NA | TRBV7-3 | CASSSIIGVYGYTF | TGTGCCAGCAGCTCCATAATAGGGGTTTATGGCTACACCTTC
few | TRBJ1-5 | TRBD1 | TRBV7-3 | CASSKVQGFNQPQHF | TGTGCCAGCAGCAAGGTACAGGGGTTCAATCAGCCCCAGCATTTT
NA | TRBJ2-1 | NA | TRBV28 | CASSQRASPYNEQFF | TGTGCCAGCAGTCAGCGGGCATCACCCTACAATGAGCAGTTCTTC
NA | TRBJ2-5 | NA | TRBV5-6 | CASSLAEKTQYF | TGTGCCAGCAGCTTGGCCGAGAAGACCCAGTACTTC
NA | TRBJ2-5 | NA | TRBV6-5 | CASSYRQGTNARGNF | TGTGCCAGCAGTTATCGACAGGGAACCAATGCTCGCGGGAACTTC
NA | TRBJ1-4 | NA | TRBV3-1 | CASSRRPLQTNEKLFF | TGTGCCAGCAGCCGGCGTCCTCTTCAAACTAATGAAAAACTGTTTTTT
NA | TRBJ1-5 | NA | TRBV30 | CAWSVQGPQHF | TGTGCCTGGAGTGTACAGGGGCCCCAGCATTTT
few | TRBJ2-5 | TRBD2 | TRBV20-1 | CSAPPGTSGETQYF | TGCAGTGCTCCACCCGGGACTAGCGGCGAGACCCAGTACTTC
few | TRBJ2-2 | NA | TRBV7-3 | CASSLTLASGPGELFF | TGTGCCAGCAGCTTAACGTTAGCCAGCGGGCCCGGGGAGCTGTTTTTT
NA | TRBJ1-4 | NA | TRBV20-1 | CSAGGGLGNEKLFF | TGCAGTGCTGGTGGAGGGCTCGGTAATGAAAAACTGTTTTTT
NA | TRBJ2-3 | NA | TRBV25-1 | CASRWTSSTDTQYF | TGTGCCAGCAGATGGACAAGTAGCACAGATACGCAGTATTTT
few | TRBJ2-7 | NA | TRBV7-2 | CASSLHSSYEQYF | TGTGCCAGCAGCCTACACAGCTCCTACGAGCAGTACTTC
few | TRBJ1-2 | NA | TRBV2 | CASRPNSYGYTF | TGTGCCAGCAGACCAAACAGCTATGGCTACACCTTC
few | TRBJ1-2 | NA | TRBV4-2 | CASSQERSGANYGYTF | TGTGCCAGCAGCCAAGAACGCAGCGGAGCTAACTATGGCTACACCTTC
NA | TRBJ2-6 | NA | TRBV5-1 | CASSLVGEPGGANVLTF | TGCGCCAGCAGCTTGGTAGGGGAGCCGGGCGGGGCCAACGTCCTGACTTTC
NA | TRBJ2-7 | TRBD1 | TRBV5-1 | CASSLAPDRVPEQYF | TGCGCCAGCAGCTTGGCCCCAGACAGGGTCCCCGAGCAGTACTTC
NA | TRBJ1-2 | NA | TRBV5-1 | CASSDAGQGYTF | TGCGCCAGCAGCGACGCAGGGCAAGGCTACACCTTC
NA | TRBJ2-1 | TRBD2 | TRBV24-1 | CATSDLPTSGRDNEQFF | TGTGCCACCAGTGATTTGCCCACTAGCGGGAGGGACAATGAGCAGTTCTTC
few | TRBJ2-6 | NA | TRBV24-1 | CATSDSRQGHSGANVLTF | TGTGCCACCAGTGATTCAAGGCAGGGGCACTCTGGGGCCAACGTCCTGACTTTC
NA | TRBJ1-1 | TRBD1 | TRBV5-1 | CASSFGQTGYVAFF | TGCGCCAGCAGCTTTGGACAGACAGGGTATGTGGCTTTCTTT
NA | TRBJ2-1 | NA | TRBV9 | CASSGISSYNEQFF | TGTGCCAGCAGCGGGATCAGCTCCTACAATGAGCAGTTCTTC
NA | TRBJ2-3 | TRBD2 | TRBV5-1 | CASSSGLAGGSSTDTQYF | TGCGCCAGCAGTTCCGGACTAGCGGGGGGCTCTAGCACAGATACGCAGTATTTT
NA | TRBJ2-7 | NA | TRBV20-1 | CSATQQGGSYEQYF | TGCAGTGCTACCCAACAGGGTGGGTCCTACGAGCAGTACTTC
NA | TRBJ2-3 | NA | TRBV20-1 | CSVLADTQYF | TGCAGTGTTCTCGCGGATACGCAGTATTTT
few | TRBJ2-7 | NA | TRBV7-2 | CASSLERSGRSYEQYF | TGTGCCAGCAGCTTAGAGAGGTCAGGTCGGTCCTACGAGCAGTACTTC